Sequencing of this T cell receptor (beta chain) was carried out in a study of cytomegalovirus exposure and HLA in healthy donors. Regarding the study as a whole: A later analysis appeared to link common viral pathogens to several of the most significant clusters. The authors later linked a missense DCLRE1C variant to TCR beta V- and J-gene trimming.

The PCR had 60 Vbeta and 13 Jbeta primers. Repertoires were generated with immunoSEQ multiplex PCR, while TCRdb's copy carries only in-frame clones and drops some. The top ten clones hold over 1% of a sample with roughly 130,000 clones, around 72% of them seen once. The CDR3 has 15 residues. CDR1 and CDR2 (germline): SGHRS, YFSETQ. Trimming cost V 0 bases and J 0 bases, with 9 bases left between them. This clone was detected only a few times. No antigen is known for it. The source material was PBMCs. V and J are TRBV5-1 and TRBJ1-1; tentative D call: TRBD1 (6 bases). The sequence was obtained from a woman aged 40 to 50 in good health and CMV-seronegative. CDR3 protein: CASSLATGMNTEAFF. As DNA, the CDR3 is TGCGCCAGCAGCTTGGCCACAGGGATGAACACTGAAGCTTTCTTT.